A single sample gave rise to the 24 T cell receptor beta chains below, sequenced in a study of long-term antiretroviral therapy in people with HIV. Researchers ran immunoSEQ v3.0 at survey level. TCRdb's table, derived via immunoSEQ multiplex PCR, lists solely in-frame clones and lacks some. This repertoire shows fewer than 40,000 clones, about four fifths found once; its top ten account for under 4%. The starting material was unsorted PBMCs, obtained 1.9 years after starting antiretroviral therapy. The receptors stem from a man aged 18 to 35 with HIV.

The chain combines TRBV25-1 with TRBJ2-7; 11 positions match TRBD1. In germline, CDR1 is MGHDK, CDR2 SYGVNS. V shed 3 bases and J 3 bases; nucleotides not matched to a gene: 4. This CDR3 has 15 residues. DNA for the CDR3: TGTGCCAGCAGTGAGGGACAGGGGGGAGTCTACGAGCAGTACTTC. This codes for CASSEGQGGVYEQYF.

This rearrangement joins TRBV5-4 to TRBJ2-2; possible D gene TRBD2, 5 bases. Trimming pared 7 bases from V and 2 bases from J, leaving 9 bases between. The CDR3 has 13 residues. The germline V gene has CDR1 SGHNT and CDR2 YYREEE (reference sequence). The chain's CDR3 is CASVDFNTGELFF. CDR3 sequence (DNA): TGTGCCAGCGTGGACTTCAACACCGGGGAGCTGTTTTTT.

This chain links TRBV5-4 with TRBJ1-6, with TRBD1 identical over 10 bases. After removal of 4 bases from V and 3 bases from J, the junction contained 7 bases not matched to a gene. The CDR3 is 17 residues long. The germline gives CDR1 SGHNT, CDR2 YYREEE (reference sequence). The CDR3 spells CASSTGTGAHYNSPLHF. DNA for the CDR3: TGTGCCAGCAGCACAGGGACAGGGGCGCACTATAATTCACCCCTCCACTTT.

V is TRBV7-9 and J is TRBJ2-6, with 7 bases lining up with TRBD1. The germline CDR1 and CDR2 sequences are SEHNR and FQNEAQ (reference sequence). With V trimmed by 7 bases and J by 9 bases, 9 bases remained unmatched. CDR3 length: 14 amino acids. The CDR3 region is CASIVTGPFNVLTF. The CDR3 coding sequence is TGTGCCAGCATCGTGACAGGGCCTTTCAACGTCCTGACTTTC.

J is TRBJ2-1 and V is TRBV5-6, with 8 bases identical to TRBD2. This CDR3 contains 15 residues. The J segment lost 3 bases and the V segment lost 4 bases, leaving 6 bases of the junction unmatched. Germline CDR1 reads SGHDT; CDR2 reads YYEEEE. CDR3 residues: CASSGGTSGYNEQFF. The CDR3 nucleotides read TGTGCCAGCAGCGGAGGGACTAGTGGCTACAATGAGCAGTTCTTC.

The chain uses TRBV6-1 and TRBJ1-2; tentative D call: TRBD1 (5 bases). Germline CDR1 and CDR2: MNHNS and SASEGT. This CDR3 is 14 amino acids long. Deletions cut 10 bases from V and 8 bases from J, with 23 bases between. Here the CDR3 reads CATAPGPTIRGYTF. CDR3 nucleotides: TGTGCCACCGCTCCGGGGCCGACGATTAGGGGCTACACCTTC.

The chain employs TRBV7-9 and TRBJ1-2, with D perhaps TRBD1 (5 bases). This CDR3 spans 17 amino acids. Germline assignment: CDR1 SEHNR and CDR2 FQNEAQ (reference sequence). Trimming removed 5 bases at V and 3 bases at J, with 22 bases between. The DNA for the CDR3 is TGTGCCAGCAGCCCAGAGGGGTACGGGGCGCGGGACTATGGCTACACCTTC. Translation gives CASSPEGYGARDYGYTF.

The genes are TRBV4-1 and TRBJ1-2; perhaps TRBD1 as D (6 bases). CDR1 is MGHRA and CDR2 is YSYEKL in the germline V gene. This CDR3 is built from 14 residues. Trimming left V 3 bases short and J 6 bases short, with 14 bases between. The CDR3 protein is CASSHPGQRDGYTF. The CDR3 DNA sequence: TGCGCCAGCAGCCATCCGGGACAACGGGATGGCTACACCTTC.

The CDR3 DNA reads as TGTGCCAGCTCAAGACGGGAGGCGGACACTGAAGCTTTCTTT. Its protein product is CASSRREADTEAFF. The gene calls are TRBV18 and TRBJ1-1; D unclear. This CDR3 has 14 residues. From germline, CDR1 is KGHSH and CDR2 LQKENI. V lost 5 bases and J 3 bases, leaving 13 bases between the germline ends.

The V and J genes are TRBV20-1 and TRBJ2-5, with TRBD1 as a possible D gene (6 bases). CDR1 is DFQATT, CDR2 SNEGSKA, per germline (reference sequence). The CDR3 extends over 11 amino acids. Trimming pared 0 bases from V and 11 bases from J, leaving 10 bases between. CDR3 nucleotide sequence: TGCAGTGCTAGAGATCAAAGGGGGCAGTACTTC. Translation: CSARDQRGQYF.

The CDR3 sequence is CASSLAGSVRETQYF. CDR3 DNA: TGTGCCAGCAGCTTAGCAGGGTCGGTAAGAGAGACCCAGTACTTC. This chain uses TRBV7-8 with TRBJ2-5; D ambiguous. CDR1 is SGHVS and CDR2 is FQNEAQ in the germline V gene. The CDR3 spans 15 residues. With 0 bases removed from V and 4 bases from J, the gap between germline ends came to 12 bases.

This chain links TRBV11-3 with TRBJ2-1; tentatively, D is TRBD2 (5 bases). This CDR3 contains 15 residues. The germline V gene has CDR1 SGHNT and CDR2 YENEEA. The V end was cut by 5 bases, the J end by 6 bases, with 17 bases between. CDR3 bases: TGTGCCAGCAGCCTAGGACTGGGAAGAGGCAATGAGCAGTTCTTC. Protein: CASSLGLGRGNEQFF.

This chain connects TRBV7-9 to TRBJ2-1, with TRBD2 identical over 7 bases. Trimming removed 4 bases from V and 7 bases from J; junction bases left unmatched: 10. CDR1 and CDR2 (germline): SEHNR, FQNEAQ (reference sequence). The CDR3 has 15 residues. The CDR3 region has the DNA TGTGCCAGCAGCTCCTCTCTAAGCGGGACGAATGAGCAGTTCTTC. Protein sequence: CASSSSLSGTNEQFF.

This clone was seen once. The CDR3, as DNA: TGTGCCAGCAGTTTAGGCGGGGGCACCGGGGAGCTGTTTTTT. Residues: CASSLGGGTGELFF. This sequence joins TRBV28 and TRBJ2-2, with 7 bases aligning to TRBD2. With 2 bases clipped from V and 4 bases from J, the junction kept 1 base outside the gene matches. This CDR3 region has 14 residues. Per germline, CDR1 MDHEN and CDR2 SYDVKM.

Concerning this clone: An end of the junction does not agree with germline; a read error may underlie this. This chain connects TRBV7-7 to TRBJ2-2, with D possibly being TRBD2 (5 bases). The CDR3 covers 15 residues. Germline V CDR1 and CDR2: SSHAT, FNYEAQ (reference sequence). CDR3 sequence: CASSLTTENTGELFF. The CDR3 DNA reads as TGTGCTAGCAGCTTGACTACCGAGAACACCGGGGAGCTGTTTTTT.

This clone was counted once. The chain employs TRBV18 and TRBJ2-3; D is ambiguous. Germline loops: CDR1 KGHSH, CDR2 LQKENI. The CDR3 sequence is 15 residues long. The ends were cut back, 5 bases at V and 0 bases at J, with 12 bases in the middle. The CDR3 is CASSSELPSTDTQYF. The DNA of the CDR3 is TGTGCCAGCTCATCAGAGTTACCTAGCACAGATACGCAGTATTTT.

The chain has TRBV25-1 and TRBJ2-2; 7 nucleotides align to TRBD2. This CDR3 comprises 14 residues. Per the germline V gene, CDR1 is MGHDK and CDR2 is SYGVNS. The J segment lost 7 bases and the V segment lost 5 bases, leaving 7 bases of the junction unmatched. The CDR3 is CASSFRLAGGELFF. Here the CDR3 DNA reads TGTGCCAGCAGTTTCCGACTAGCCGGCGGGGAGCTGTTTTTT.

The chain is built from TRBV2 and TRBJ1-3, with D hard to call. CDR1 and CDR2 from the germline V gene are SNHLY and FYNNEI. The CDR3 spans 16 residues. V was cut by 2 bases and J by 5 bases, with 16 bases left in between. The CDR3 bases are TGTGCCAGCAGTGAATATCGGATAGACACAAGAAACACCATATATTTT. Protein sequence: CASSEYRIDTRNTIYF. The full variable domain, rest sourced from reference TRBV2 and TRBJ1-3, is EPEVTQTPSHQVTQMGQEVILRCVPISNHLYFYWYRQILGQKVEFLVSFYNNEISEKSEIFDDQFSVERPDGSNFTLKIRSTKLEDSAMYFCASSEYRIDTRNTIYFGEGSWLTVV.

A remark on this clone: This sample also contains other DNA sequences that code for the same CDR3. The chain is built from TRBV19 and TRBJ1-1, with D unclear. This CDR3 spans 11 amino acids. CDR1 is LNHDA and CDR2 is SQIVND in the germline V gene (reference sequence). Deletions cut 5 bases from V and 1 base from J, with 2 bases between. CDR3 sequence: CASSENTEAFF. CDR3 nucleotides: TGTGCCAGTAGTGAGAACACTGAAGCTTTCTTT.

This clone was detected only a few times. The chain joins TRBV10-3 to TRBJ2-3, with D unclear. Looked up from germline, CDR1 is ENHRY and CDR2 is SYGVKD. V lost 3 bases and J lost 2, with 6 bases in between. This CDR3 is 13 amino acids long. In DNA form, the CDR3 reads TGTGCCATCAGTGACCGAATCACAGATACGCAGTATTTT. This codes for CAISDRITDTQYF.

This clone has only a few counts. J is TRBJ2-5 and V is TRBV6-5; 8 positions match TRBD1. The CDR3 has 15 amino acids. V shed 6 bases, J shed 7 bases, and the junction held 13 bases outside the gene matches. Germline V gene sequence: CDR1 MNHEY, CDR2 SVGAGI. In DNA form, the CDR3 reads TGTGCCAGCAGACTAACTGGACAGGGTTTAGGGACCCAGTACTTC. Residues: CASRLTGQGLGTQYF.

In DNA, the CDR3 is TGTGCCAGCAGTTTCAGCGGGGCCACCGGGGAGCTGTTTTTT. Its translation is CASSFSGATGELFF. This chain joins TRBV6-5 and TRBJ2-2, with TRBD2 matching 7 bases. With V trimmed by 4 bases and J by 4 bases, 3 bases remained unmatched. This CDR3 contains 14 residues. CDR1 MNHEY and CDR2 SVGAGI come from the germline V gene.

J is TRBJ1-1 and V is TRBV15, with a tentative D call TRBD1 (6 bases). V was shortened by 3 bases and J by 11 bases, with 22 bases between the two germline ends. The CDR3 is made up of 15 amino acids. Germline CDR1 reads LNHNV; CDR2 reads YYDKDF (reference sequence). The CDR3 protein is CATSRPGRGAEGAFF. The CDR3 bases are TGTGCCACCAGCAGGCCCGGTAGGGGGGCCGAGGGGGCTTTCTTT.

The chain has TRBV15 and TRBJ1-1; TRBD1 might be the D (6 bases). The CDR3 runs to 14 residues. The V end was cut by 0 bases, the J end by 3 bases, with 8 bases between. CDR1 is LNHNV and CDR2 is YYDKDF in the germline V gene (reference sequence). CDR3 amino acids: CATSRETGHTEAFF. The CDR3 DNA follows: TGTGCCACCAGCAGAGAAACAGGGCACACTGAAGCTTTCTTT.